A single sample gave rise to the 9 T cell receptor beta chains below, sequenced in a study of vaccination effects on CD4 cells after COVID-19. CD4+ T cells specific for antigen were expanded with viral peptide pools by the ViraFEST assay before sequencing. The culture ran for roughly 10 days before CD4+ T cells were isolated. Infection with SARS-CoV-2 occurred in the person between March and December 2020, and PCR confirmed it. Produced via immunoSEQ multiplex PCR; TCRdb's table is partial and in-frame only. Of 35,000 to 40,000 clones listed, around 72% are singletons. The antigens for these receptors are not known. Sequenced here: CD4+ T cells from PBMCs cultured with HCoV-NL63 spike peptides, sampled before COVID-19 vaccination. The receptors here all came from a human donor who had a prior SARS-CoV-2 infection.

A few counts support this clone. The chain joins TRBV9 to TRBJ2-3, with D maybe TRBD1 (5 bases). V was pared by 3 bases and J by 0 bases, with 14 bases between. The CDR3 contains 16 residues. Germline loops: CDR1 SGDLS, CDR2 YYNGEE. The CDR3 loop reads CASSGRQITSTDTQYF. The DNA of the CDR3 is TGTGCCAGCAGCGGACGACAGATAACTAGCACAGATACGCAGTATTTT.

This clone appeared a single time. The gene calls are TRBV5-4 and TRBJ2-5; TRBD2 is a possible D gene (5 bases). Between the trimmed V and J ends, which lost 0 bases and 3 bases, there was a span of 18 bases. Per the germline V gene, CDR1 is SGHNT and CDR2 is YYREEE (reference sequence). The CDR3 has 17 residues. For the CDR3, the DNA is TGTGCCAGCAGCTTGGGGTCTGAACGGGCGGGCAAAGAGACCCAGTACTTC. It specifies CASSLGSERAGKETQYF.

The chain recombines TRBV30 with TRBJ1-5; D is ambiguous. Trimming took 4 bases from V and 4 from J, leaving 11 bases between them. The CDR3 is 13 residues long. CDR1 and CDR2 from the germline V gene are GTSNPN and SVGIG (reference sequence). CDR3 sequence reads: CAWNRAQNQPQHF. For the CDR3, the DNA is TGTGCCTGGAATCGGGCTCAAAATCAGCCCCAGCATTTT.

The chain combines TRBV7-9 with TRBJ1-2, with D perhaps matching TRBD1 (5 bases). This CDR3 spans 11 amino acids. Deletions cut 3 bases from V and 7 bases from J, with 6 bases between. Germline CDR1 and CDR2: SEHNR and FQNEAQ (reference sequence). CDR3 region: CASSLGRGYTF. In nucleotides, the CDR3 is TGTGCCAGCAGCTTGGGGCGTGGCTACACCTTC. Based on the CDR3 plus reference TRBV7-9 and TRBJ1-2, the full variable domain is DTGVSQNPRHKITKRGQNVTFRCDPISEHNRLYWYRQTLGQGPEFLTYFQNEAQLEKSRLLSDRFSAERPKGSFSTLEIQRTEQGDSAMYLCASSLGRGYTFGSGTRLTVV.

The chain recombines TRBV3-1 (or the pseudogene TRBV3-2) with TRBJ1-2; D not resolved. The CDR3 totals 15 residues. The V gene lost 4 bases and the J gene lost 3 bases, with 15 bases spanning the gap. Germline V lookup: CDR1 LGHDT, CDR2 YNNKEL (reference sequence). The CDR3 DNA is TGTGCCAGCAGCCCCCGGGGTGTGGAGGACTATGGCTACACCTTC. Translation: CASSPRGVEDYGYTF.

This clone appeared a single time. This chain links TRBV27 with TRBJ2-1; D gene ambiguous. The V end lost 6 bases, the J end lost 3 bases, and 6 bases lay between the germline ends. CDR1 and CDR2 from the germline V gene are MNHEY and SMNVEV (reference sequence). The CDR3 is made up of 12 amino acids. CDR3 sequence (DNA): TGTGCCAGCAGGTCGGGCTACAATGAGCAGTTCTTC. This translates into CASRSGYNEQFF.

The chain carries TRBV5-6 and TRBJ2-7; TRBD1 agrees at 7 bases. The CDR3 is 14 amino acids. The germline CDR1 and CDR2 sequences are SGHDT and YYEEEE. V gave up 4 bases and J gave up 2 bases; unmatched junction bases: 6. In DNA, the CDR3 is TGTGCCAGCAGCCTGACAGGGTGGACCTACGAGCAGTACTTC. Its translation: CASSLTGWTYEQYF.

The rearrangement uses TRBV5-5 and TRBJ2-5, with 7 bases fitting TRBD2. The CDR3 runs 17 residues. V lost 7 bases and J lost 2; bases outside the gene matches: 17. Per germline, CDR1 SGHKS and CDR2 YYEKEE (reference sequence). CDR3 nucleotide sequence: TGTGCCAGCTCAAGTCAAGGTTTATGGGGAGGGCAAGAGACCCAGTACTTC. This translates into CASSSQGLWGGQETQYF.

This sequence joins TRBV11-2 and TRBJ1-1; D unclear. The CDR3 extends over 14 amino acids. V shed 3 bases and J shed 0 bases, with 8 bases lying between them. From germline, CDR1 is SGHAT and CDR2 FQNNGV. CDR3 DNA: TGTGCCAGCAGCTTCGGACTTCTGAACACTGAAGCTTTCTTT. This codes for CASSFGLLNTEAFF.